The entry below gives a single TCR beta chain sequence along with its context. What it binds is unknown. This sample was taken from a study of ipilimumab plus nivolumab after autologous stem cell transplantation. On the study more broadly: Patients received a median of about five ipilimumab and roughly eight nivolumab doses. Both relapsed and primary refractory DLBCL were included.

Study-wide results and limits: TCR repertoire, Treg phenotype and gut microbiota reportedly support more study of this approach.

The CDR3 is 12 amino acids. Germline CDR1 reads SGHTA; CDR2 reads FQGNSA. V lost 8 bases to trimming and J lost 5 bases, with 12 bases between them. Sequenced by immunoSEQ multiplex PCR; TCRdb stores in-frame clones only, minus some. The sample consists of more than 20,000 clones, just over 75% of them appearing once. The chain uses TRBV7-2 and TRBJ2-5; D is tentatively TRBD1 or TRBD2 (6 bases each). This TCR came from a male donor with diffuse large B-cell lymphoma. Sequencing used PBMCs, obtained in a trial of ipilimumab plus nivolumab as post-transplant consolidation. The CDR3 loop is CASRGPTETQYF. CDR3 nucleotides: TGTGCCAGCCGGGGGCCTACGGAGACCCAGTACTTC.